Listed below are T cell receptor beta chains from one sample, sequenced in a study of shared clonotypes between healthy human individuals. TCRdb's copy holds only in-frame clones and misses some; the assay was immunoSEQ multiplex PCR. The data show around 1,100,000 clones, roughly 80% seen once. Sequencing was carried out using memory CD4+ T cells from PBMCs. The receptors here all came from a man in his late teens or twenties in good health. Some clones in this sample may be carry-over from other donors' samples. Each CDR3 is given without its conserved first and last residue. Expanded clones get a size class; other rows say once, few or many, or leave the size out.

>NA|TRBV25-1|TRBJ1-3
ASLTPGNTIY
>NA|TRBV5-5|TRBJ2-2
ASSLLFSGGSGELF
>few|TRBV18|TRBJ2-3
ASSPQANTDTQY
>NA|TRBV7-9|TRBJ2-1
ASSLGGGRTGDEQF
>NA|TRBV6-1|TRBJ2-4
ASTRGGGNIQY
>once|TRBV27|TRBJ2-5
PQYNGISKTQY
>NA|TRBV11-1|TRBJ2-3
ASSPLPRGEGTDTQY
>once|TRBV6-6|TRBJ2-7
ASSRDLGSSYEQY
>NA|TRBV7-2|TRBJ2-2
ASSLGSANTGELF
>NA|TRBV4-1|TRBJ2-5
ASSQTGTGGDQETQY
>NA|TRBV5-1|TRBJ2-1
ASSLVASGRGYNEQF
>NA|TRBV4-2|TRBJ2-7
ASSQDQAVPYEQY
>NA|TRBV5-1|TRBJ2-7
ASSRGPGGSSYEQY
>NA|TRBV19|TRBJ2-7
ASSITSQAYEQY
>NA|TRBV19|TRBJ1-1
ANTGVTRTEAF
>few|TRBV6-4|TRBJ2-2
ASSTDRANTGELF
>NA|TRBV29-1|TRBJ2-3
SVEGGADTQY
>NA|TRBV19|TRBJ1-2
ASSIRSYGYT